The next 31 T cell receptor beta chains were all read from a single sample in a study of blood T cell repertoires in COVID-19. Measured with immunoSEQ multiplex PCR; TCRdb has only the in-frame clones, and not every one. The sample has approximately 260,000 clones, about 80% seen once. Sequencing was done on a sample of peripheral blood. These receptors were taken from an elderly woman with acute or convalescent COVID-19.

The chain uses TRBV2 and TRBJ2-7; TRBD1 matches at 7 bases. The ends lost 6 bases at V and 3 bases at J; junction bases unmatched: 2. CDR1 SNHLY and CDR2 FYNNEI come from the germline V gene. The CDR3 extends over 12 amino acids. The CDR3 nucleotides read TGTGCCAGCAGCAGGACAGGCTACGAGCAGTACTTC. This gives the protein CASSRTGYEQYF.

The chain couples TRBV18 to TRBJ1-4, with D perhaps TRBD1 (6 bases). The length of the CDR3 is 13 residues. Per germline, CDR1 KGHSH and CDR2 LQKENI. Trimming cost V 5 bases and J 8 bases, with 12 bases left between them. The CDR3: CASSAGAREKLFF. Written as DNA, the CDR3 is TGTGCCAGCTCAGCAGGGGCGAGGGAAAAACTGTTTTTT.

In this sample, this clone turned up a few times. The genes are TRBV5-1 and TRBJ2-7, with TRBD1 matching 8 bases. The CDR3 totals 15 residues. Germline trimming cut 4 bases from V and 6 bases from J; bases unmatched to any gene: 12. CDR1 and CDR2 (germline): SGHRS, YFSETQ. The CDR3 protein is CASSDRQGWSGEQYF. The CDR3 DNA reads TGCGCCAGCAGCGATCGACAGGGGTGGAGCGGCGAGCAGTACTTC.

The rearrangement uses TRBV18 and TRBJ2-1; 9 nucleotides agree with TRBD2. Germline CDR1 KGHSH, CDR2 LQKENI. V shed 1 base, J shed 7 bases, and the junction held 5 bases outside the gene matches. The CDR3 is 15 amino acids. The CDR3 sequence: CASSPLLSGGNEQFF. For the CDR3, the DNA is TGTGCCAGCTCACCACTTCTTAGCGGGGGAAATGAGCAGTTCTTC.

The CDR3 loop reads CAWSGTSGAYNEQFF. CDR3 DNA: TGTGCCTGGAGTGGGACTAGCGGGGCTTACAATGAGCAGTTCTTC. The chain has TRBV30 and TRBJ2-1; 12 nucleotides align to TRBD2. V shed 1 base, J shed 4 bases, and the junction held 2 bases outside the gene matches. The CDR3 contains 15 residues. Germline-derived CDR1 and CDR2 are GTSNPN and SVGIG (reference sequence).

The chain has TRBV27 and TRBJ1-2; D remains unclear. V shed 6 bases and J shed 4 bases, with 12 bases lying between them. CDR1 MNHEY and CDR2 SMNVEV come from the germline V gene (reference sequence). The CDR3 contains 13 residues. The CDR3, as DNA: TGTGCCAGCAGACCTTTGGAGGTCTATGGCTACACCTTC. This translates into CASRPLEVYGYTF.

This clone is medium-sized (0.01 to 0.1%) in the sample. The CDR3 spells CASSLARLVGGTGELFF. The CDR3 coding sequence is TGTGCCAGCAGCTTGGCCCGGTTGGTCGGGGGCACCGGGGAGCTGTTTTTT. The chain is built from TRBV5-8 and TRBJ2-2, with a weak D call TRBD2 (6 bases). CDR3 length equals 17 residues. V was shortened by 0 bases and J by 4 bases, with 16 bases between the two germline ends. CDR1 and CDR2 from the germline V gene are SGHTS and YDEGEE.

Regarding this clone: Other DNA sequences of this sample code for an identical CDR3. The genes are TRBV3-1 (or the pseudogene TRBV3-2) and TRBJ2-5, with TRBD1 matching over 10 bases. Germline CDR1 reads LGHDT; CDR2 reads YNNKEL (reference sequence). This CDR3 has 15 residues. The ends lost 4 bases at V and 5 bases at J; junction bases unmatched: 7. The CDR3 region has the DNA TGTGCCAGCAGCCGCCGACAGGGGGCAGGGGAGACCCAGTACTTC. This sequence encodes CASSRRQGAGETQYF.

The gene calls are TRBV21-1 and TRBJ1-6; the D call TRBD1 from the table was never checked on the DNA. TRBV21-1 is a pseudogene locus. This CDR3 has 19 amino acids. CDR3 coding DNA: TGTGCCAGCAGCAAAGCGGCCACCCAATCTGGGCGCTATAATTCACCCCTCCACTTT. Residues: CASSKAATQSGRYNSPLHF.

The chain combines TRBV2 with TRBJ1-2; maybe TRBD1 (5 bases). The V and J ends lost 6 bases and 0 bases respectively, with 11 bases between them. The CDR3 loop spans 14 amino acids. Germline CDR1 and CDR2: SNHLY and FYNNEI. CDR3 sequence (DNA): TGTGCCAGCAGCACAGGTCTCCCTAACTATGGCTACACCTTC. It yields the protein CASSTGLPNYGYTF. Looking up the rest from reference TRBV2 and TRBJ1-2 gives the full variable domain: EPEVTQTPSHQVTQMGQEVILRCVPISNHLYFYWYRQILGQKVEFLVSFYNNEISEKSEIFDDQFSVERPDGSNFTLKIRSTKLEDSAMYFCASSTGLPNYGYTFGSGTRLTVV.

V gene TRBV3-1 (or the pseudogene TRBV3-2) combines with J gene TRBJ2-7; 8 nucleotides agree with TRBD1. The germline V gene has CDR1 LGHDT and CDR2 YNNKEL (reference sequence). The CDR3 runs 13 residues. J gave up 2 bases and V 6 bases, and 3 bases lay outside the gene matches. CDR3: CASRDRATYEQYF. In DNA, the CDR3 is TGTGCCAGCAGGGACAGGGCAACCTACGAGCAGTACTTC.

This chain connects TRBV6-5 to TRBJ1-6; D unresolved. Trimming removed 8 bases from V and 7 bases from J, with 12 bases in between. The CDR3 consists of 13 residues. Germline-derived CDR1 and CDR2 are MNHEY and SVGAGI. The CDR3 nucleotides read TGTGCCAGCCAAGACATGTTGAATTCACCCCTCCACTTT. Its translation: CASQDMLNSPLHF.

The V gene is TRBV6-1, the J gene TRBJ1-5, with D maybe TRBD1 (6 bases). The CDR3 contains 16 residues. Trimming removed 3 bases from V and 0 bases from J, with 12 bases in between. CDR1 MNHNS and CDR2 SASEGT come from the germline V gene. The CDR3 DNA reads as TGTGCCAGCAGTGATTCAGGGGCCTATAGCAATCAGCCCCAGCATTTT. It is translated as CASSDSGAYSNQPQHF.

CDR3 loop: CASSTGPYEQYF. CDR3 in DNA: TGTGCCAGCAGTACCGGTCCATACGAGCAGTACTTC. The gene calls are TRBV6-5 and TRBJ2-7; D unresolved. The ends were cut back, 5 bases at V and 4 bases at J, with 9 bases in the middle. From germline, CDR1 is MNHEY and CDR2 SVGAGI. This CDR3 has 12 amino acids.

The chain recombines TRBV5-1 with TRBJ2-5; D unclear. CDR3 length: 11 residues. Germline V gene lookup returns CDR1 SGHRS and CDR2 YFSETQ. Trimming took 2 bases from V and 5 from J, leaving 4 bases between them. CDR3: CASSFSETQYF. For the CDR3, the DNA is TGCGCCAGCAGCTTCTCCGAGACCCAGTACTTC.

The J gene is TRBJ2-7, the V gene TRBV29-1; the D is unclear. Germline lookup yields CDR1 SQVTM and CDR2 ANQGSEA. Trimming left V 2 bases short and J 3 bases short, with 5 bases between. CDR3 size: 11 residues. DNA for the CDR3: TGCAGCGTTGAATCAGACTACGAGCAGTACTTC. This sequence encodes CSVESDYEQYF.

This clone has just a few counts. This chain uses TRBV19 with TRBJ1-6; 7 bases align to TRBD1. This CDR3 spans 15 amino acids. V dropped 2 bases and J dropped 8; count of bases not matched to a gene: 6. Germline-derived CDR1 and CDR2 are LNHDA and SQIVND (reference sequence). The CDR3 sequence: CASSITGEVYSPLHF. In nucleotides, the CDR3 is TGTGCCAGTAGTATAACAGGGGAGGTATATTCACCCCTCCACTTT.

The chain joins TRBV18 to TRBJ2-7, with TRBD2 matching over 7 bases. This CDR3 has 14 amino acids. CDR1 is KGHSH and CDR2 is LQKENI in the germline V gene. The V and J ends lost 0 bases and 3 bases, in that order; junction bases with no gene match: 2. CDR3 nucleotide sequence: TGTGCCAGCTCACCACCGGGAGGGTACTACGAGCAGTACTTC. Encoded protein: CASSPPGGYYEQYF.

CDR3 protein: CASSLVSLGAEQFF. CDR3 bases: TGTGCCAGCAGTTTAGTTAGTTTGGGAGCTGAGCAGTTCTTC. The chain employs TRBV28 and TRBJ2-1, with D maybe TRBD2 (5 bases). Trimming cost V 2 bases and J 9 bases, with 14 bases left between them. This CDR3 region has 14 residues. CDR1 MDHEN and CDR2 SYDVKM come from the germline V gene. Together with reference TRBV28 and TRBJ2-1, the CDR3 gives the full variable domain: DVKVTQSSRYLVKRTGEKVFLECVQDMDHENMFWYRQDPGLGLRLIYFSYDVKMKEKGDIPEGYSVSREKKERFSLILESASTNQTSMYLCASSLVSLGAEQFFGPGTRLTVL.

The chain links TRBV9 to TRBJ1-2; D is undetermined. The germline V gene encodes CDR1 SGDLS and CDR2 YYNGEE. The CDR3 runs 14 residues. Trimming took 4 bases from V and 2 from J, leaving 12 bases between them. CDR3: CASSLEGTNYGYTF. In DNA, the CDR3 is TGTGCCAGCAGCCTCGAGGGCACCAACTATGGCTACACCTTC. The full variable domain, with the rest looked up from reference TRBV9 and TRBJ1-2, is DSGVTQTPKHLITATGQRVTLRCSPRSGDLSVYWYQQSLDQGLQFLIQYYNGEERAKGNILERFSAQQFPDLHSELNLSSLELGDSALYFCASSLEGTNYGYTFGSGTRLTVV.

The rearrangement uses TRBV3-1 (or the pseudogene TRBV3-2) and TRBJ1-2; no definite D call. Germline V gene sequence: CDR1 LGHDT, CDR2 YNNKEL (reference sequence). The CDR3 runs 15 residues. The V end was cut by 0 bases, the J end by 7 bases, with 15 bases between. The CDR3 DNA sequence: TGTGCCAGCAGCCAAGATGGCCCAACCCCGGGTGGCTACACCTTC. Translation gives CASSQDGPTPGGYTF.

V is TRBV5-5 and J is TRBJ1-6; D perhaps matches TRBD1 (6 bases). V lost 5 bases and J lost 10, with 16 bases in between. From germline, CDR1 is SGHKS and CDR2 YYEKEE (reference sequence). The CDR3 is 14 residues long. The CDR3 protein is CASRTDRIESPLHF. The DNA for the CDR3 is TGTGCCAGCAGAACCGACAGGATAGAGTCACCCCTCCACTTT. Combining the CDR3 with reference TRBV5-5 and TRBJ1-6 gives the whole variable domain DAGVTQSPTHLIKTRGQQVTLRCSPISGHKSVSWYQQVLGQGPQFIFQYYEKEERGRGNFPDRFSARQFPNYSSELNVNALLLGDSALYLCASRTDRIESPLHFGNGTRLTVT.

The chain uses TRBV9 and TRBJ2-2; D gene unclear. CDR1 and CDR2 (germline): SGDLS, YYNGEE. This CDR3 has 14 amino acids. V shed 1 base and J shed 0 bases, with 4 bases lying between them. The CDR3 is CASSVTSNTGELFF. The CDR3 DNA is TGTGCCAGCAGCGTAACATCGAACACCGGGGAGCTGTTTTTT.

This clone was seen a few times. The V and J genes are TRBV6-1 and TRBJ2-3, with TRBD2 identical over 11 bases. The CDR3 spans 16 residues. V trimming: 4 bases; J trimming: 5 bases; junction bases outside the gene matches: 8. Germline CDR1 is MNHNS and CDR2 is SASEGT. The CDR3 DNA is TGTGCCAGCAGTGCAACTGGTAGCGGGGGGGGAGATACGCAGTATTTT. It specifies CASSATGSGGGDTQYF.

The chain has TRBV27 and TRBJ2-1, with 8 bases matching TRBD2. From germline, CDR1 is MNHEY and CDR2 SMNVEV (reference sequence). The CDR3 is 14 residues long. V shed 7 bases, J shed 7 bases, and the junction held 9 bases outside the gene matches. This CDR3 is CASIDGGAGNEQFF. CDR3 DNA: TGTGCCAGCATAGACGGGGGGGCCGGGAATGAGCAGTTCTTC.

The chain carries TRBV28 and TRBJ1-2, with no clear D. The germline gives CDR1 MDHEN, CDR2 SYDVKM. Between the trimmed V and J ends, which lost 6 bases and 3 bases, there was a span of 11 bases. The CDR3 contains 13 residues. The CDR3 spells CASSKTVDYGYTF. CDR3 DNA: TGTGCCAGCAGCAAAACAGTGGACTATGGCTACACCTTC.

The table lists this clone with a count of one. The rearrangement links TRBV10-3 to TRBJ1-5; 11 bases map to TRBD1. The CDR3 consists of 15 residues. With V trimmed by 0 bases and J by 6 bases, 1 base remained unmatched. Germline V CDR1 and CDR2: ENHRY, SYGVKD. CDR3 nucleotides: TGTGCCATCAGTGAGTCGGGACAGGGGGGTCAGCCCCAGCATTTT. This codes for CAISESGQGGQPQHF.

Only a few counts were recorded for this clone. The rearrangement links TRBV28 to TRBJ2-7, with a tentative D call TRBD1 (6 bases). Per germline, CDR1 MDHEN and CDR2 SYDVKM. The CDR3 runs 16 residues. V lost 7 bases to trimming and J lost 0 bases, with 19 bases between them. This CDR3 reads CASTRTGTLSSYEQYF. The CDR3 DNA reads TGTGCCAGCACCCGAACCGGGACATTGAGCTCCTACGAGCAGTACTTC. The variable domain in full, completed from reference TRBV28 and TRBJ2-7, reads DVKVTQSSRYLVKRTGEKVFLECVQDMDHENMFWYRQDPGLGLRLIYFSYDVKMKEKGDIPEGYSVSREKKERFSLILESASTNQTSMYLCASTRTGTLSSYEQYFGPGTRLTVT.

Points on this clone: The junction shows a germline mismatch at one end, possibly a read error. The CDR3 loop is CVSSYSWTGAQETQYF. The CDR3 DNA sequence: TGTGTCAGCAGTTACTCCTGGACAGGGGCCCAAGAGACCCAGTACTTC. The chain is built from TRBV6-5 and TRBJ2-5, with 9 bases aligning to TRBD1. CDR1 is MNHEY and CDR2 is SVGAGI in the germline V gene. CDR3 size: 16 residues.

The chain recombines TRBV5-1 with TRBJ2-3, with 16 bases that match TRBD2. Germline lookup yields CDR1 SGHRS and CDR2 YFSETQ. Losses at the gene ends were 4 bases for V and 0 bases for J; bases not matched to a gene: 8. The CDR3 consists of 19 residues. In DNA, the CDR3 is TGCGCCAGCAGCCTGGGACTAGCGGGGGGGCTAGGGAGCACAGATACGCAGTATTTT. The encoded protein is CASSLGLAGGLGSTDTQYF.

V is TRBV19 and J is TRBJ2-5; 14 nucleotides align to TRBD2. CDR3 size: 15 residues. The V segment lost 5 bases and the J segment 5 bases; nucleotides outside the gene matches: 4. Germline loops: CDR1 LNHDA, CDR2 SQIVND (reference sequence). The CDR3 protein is CASSVTSGGAETQYF. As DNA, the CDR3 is TGTGCCAGTAGTGTGACTAGCGGGGGGGCTGAGACCCAGTACTTC.